The clone carrying this T cell receptor (beta chain) appeared a few times. The antigen is not known. Method: immunoSEQ multiplex PCR; TCRdb's copy keeps in-frame clones and lacks some. Of approximately 78,000 clones in the sample, over 75% are singletons; the top ten hold around 8%. Germline V CDR1 and CDR2: MGHRA, YSYEKL. There are 16 residues in the CDR3. V was shortened by 4 bases and J by 0 bases, with 13 bases between the two germline ends. The data originate from a study of graft-versus-host responses after intestinal transplantation. About the study: Anti-thymocyte globulin was used for induction in all recipients, who then took tacrolimus and steroids for about three years.

General study findings and limits: Allograft clonal ratios (graft-versus-host to host-versus-graft) were high in patients who had graft-donor T cell macrochimerism. Levels of circulating GvH clones at their peak were associated with early post-transplant HvG declines. The authors found GvH clones in recipient marrow, some appearing first in ileum or blood.

The clonotype comes from a human donor who was the organ donor for an intestinal transplant. V usage is TRBV4-1 and J usage is TRBJ2-4; the D is unclear. Material: unstimulated CD8+ T cells sorted from spleen or lymph node cells, obtained before transplant. The CDR3, as DNA: TGCGCCAGCAGCCCCGCCAGGCTCCTAGCCAAAAACATTCAGTACTTC. Protein product: CASSPARLLAKNIQYF.